This T cell receptor (beta chain) appears in the sequencing data of a study of OX40 agonist ivuxolimab in advanced cancers. Repertoires were generated with immunoSEQ multiplex PCR, while TCRdb's copy carries only in-frame clones and drops some. Of roughly 90,000 clones detected, about 90% appear once; the ten largest clones hold around 8.7%. The ends were cut back, 0 bases at V and 7 bases at J, with 14 bases in the middle. CDR3 size: 15 residues. Germline V gene lookup returns CDR1 SGDLS and CDR2 YYNGEE. The sequencing here drew on CD4+ or CD8+ T cells sorted from blood, taken in a trial of the OX40 agonist ivuxolimab. This receptor was taken from an adult with an advanced solid tumor such as melanoma, head and neck, liver or kidney cancer. The V call is TRBV9, the J call TRBJ2-1, with D perhaps matching TRBD1 or TRBD2 (6 bases each). In nucleotides, the CDR3 is TGTGCCAGCAGCGTAGGGTGGGGGGCGGTAAATGAGCAGTTCTTC. Its translation: CASSVGWGAVNEQFF.